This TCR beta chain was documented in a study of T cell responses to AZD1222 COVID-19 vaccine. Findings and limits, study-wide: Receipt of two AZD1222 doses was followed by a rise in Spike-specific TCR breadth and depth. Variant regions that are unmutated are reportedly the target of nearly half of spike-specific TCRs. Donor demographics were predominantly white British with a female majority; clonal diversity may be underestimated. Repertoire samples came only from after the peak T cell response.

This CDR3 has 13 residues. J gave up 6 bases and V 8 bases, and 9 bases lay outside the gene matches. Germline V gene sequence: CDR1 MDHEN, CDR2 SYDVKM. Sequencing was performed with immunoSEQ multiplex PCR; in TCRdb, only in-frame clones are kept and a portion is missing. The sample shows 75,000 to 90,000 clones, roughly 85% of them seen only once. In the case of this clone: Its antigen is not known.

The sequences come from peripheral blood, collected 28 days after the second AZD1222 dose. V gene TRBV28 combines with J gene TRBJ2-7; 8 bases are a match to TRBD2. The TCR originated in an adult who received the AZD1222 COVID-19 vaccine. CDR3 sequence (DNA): TGTGCCAGCTGGACTAGCCCTCTCACCGAGCAGTACTTC. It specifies CASWTSPLTEQYF.